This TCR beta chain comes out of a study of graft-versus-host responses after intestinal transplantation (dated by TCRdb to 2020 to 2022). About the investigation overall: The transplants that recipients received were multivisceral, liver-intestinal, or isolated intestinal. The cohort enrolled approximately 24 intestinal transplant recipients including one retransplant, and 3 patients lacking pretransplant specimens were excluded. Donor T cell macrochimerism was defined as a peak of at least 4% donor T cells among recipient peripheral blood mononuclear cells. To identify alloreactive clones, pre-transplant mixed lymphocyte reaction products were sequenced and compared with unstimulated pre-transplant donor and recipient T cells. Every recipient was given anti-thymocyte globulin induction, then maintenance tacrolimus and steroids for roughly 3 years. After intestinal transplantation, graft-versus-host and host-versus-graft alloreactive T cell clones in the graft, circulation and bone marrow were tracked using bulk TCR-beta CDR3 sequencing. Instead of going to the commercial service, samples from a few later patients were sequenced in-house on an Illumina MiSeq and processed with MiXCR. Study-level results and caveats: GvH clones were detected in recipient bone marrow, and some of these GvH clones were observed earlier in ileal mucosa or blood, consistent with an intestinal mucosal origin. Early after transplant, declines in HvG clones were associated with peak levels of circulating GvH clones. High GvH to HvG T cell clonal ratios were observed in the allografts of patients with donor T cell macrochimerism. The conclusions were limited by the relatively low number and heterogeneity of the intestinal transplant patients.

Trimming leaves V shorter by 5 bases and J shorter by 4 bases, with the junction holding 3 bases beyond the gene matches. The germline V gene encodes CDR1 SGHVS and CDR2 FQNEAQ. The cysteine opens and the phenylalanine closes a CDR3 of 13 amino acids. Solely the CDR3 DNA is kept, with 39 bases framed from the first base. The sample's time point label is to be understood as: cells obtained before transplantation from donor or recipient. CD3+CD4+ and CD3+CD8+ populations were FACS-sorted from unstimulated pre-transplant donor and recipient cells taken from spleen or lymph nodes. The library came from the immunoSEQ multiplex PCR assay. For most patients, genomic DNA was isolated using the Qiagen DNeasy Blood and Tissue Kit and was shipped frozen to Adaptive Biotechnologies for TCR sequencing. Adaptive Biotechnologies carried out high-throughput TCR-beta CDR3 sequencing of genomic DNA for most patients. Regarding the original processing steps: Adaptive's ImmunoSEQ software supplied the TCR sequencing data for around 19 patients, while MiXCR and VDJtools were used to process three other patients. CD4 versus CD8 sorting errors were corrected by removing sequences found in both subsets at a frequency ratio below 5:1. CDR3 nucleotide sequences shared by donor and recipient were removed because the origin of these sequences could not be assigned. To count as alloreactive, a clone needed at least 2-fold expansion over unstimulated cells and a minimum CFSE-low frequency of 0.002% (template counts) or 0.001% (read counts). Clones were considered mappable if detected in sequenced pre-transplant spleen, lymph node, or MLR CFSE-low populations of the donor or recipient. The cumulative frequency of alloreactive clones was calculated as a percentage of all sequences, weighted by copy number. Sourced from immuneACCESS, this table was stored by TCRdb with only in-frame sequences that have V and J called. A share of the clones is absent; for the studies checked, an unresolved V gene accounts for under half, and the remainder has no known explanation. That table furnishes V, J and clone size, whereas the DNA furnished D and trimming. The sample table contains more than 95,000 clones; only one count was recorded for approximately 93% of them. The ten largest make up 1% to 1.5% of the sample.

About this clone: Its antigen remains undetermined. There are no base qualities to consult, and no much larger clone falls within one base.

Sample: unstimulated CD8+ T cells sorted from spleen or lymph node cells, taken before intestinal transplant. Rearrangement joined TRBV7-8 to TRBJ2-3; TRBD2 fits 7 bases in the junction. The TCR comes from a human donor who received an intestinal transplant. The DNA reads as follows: TGTGCCAGCAGCCCCGCGGGAGCAGATACGCAGTATTTT. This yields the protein CASSPAGADTQYF.